This T cell receptor beta chain stems from a study of technical replicates of blood from a few donors. Here immunoSEQ multiplex PCR was the method, and the copy in TCRdb shows in-frame clones only, minus some. Of fewer than 100,000 clones listed, approximately 94% are singletons. V lost 1 base to trimming and J lost 3 bases, with 12 bases between them. The CDR3 runs 15 residues. The germline gives CDR1 MGHRA, CDR2 YSYEKL. The sequenced sample consisted of T cells isolated from PBMCs. The clonotype was recovered from a human donor in good health. The chain couples TRBV4-1 to TRBJ1-1; D gene uncertain. DNA of the CDR3: TGCGCCAGCAGCCAAGTCCCAGGCCAGGACACTGAAGCTTTCTTT. This gives the protein CASSQVPGQDTEAFF.